This TCR beta chain is from a study of control samples from healthy donors and cancer patients. Assay used: immunoSEQ multiplex PCR; TCRdb lists only in-frame clones, some missing. The data show about 55,000 clones, with approximately 95% seen just once and roughly 1.1% held by the top ten. V lost 0 bases and J 6 bases, leaving 13 bases between the germline ends. CDR3 size: 15 residues. The germline CDR1 and CDR2 sequences are SGHRS and YFSETQ. This chain uses TRBV5-1 with TRBJ1-5; TRBD1 might be the D (6 bases). The sequence came from a young woman in good health. Sequenced input: blood. DNA of the CDR3: TGCGCCAGCAGCTTGGAAGGGGGGCTGGGTCAGCCCCAGCATTTT. Translated, it gives CASSLEGGLGQPQHF.